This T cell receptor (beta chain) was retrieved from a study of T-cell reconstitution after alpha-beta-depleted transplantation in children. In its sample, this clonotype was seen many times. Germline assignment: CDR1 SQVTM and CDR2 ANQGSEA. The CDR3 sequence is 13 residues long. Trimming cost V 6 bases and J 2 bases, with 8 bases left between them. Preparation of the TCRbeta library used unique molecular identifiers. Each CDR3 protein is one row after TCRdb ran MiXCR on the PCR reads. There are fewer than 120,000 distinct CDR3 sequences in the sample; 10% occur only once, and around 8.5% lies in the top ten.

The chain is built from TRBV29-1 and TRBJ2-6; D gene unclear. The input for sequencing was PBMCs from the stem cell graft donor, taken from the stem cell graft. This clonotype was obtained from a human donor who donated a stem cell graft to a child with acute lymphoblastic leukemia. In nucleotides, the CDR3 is TGCAGCGTGTATGTAGCTGGGGCCAACGTCCTGACTTTC. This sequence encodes CSVYVAGANVLTF.